Many counts were recorded for the clone carrying this T cell receptor beta chain. Time point noted: before trial treatment. In the RACIN dose-escalation trial, donors got nivolumab plus ipilimumab with aspirin, cyclophosphamide and radiotherapy. The sample comes from a study of low-dose radiotherapy and immunotherapy resistance in tumors. Study overall: Ipilimumab 1 mg/kg every six weeks, together with nivolumab 240 mg every two weeks, was given intravenously to patients.

Alpha- and beta-chain coverage of first-strand cDNA came from TRAV- and TRBV-specific primers. TCRs were put through about 20 PCR cycles of amplification with Phusion. A constant-region primer and the V-primer adapter served as the primer pair. mRNA, once isolated, was amplified by in vitro transcription. MiXCR, applied by TCRdb to the reads, yields one record per CDR3 protein. Of tens of thousands of distinct CDR3 sequences listed, 18% were seen once; the top ten hold 2.5% to 3%. The CDR3 is made up of 15 amino acids. The J segment lost 5 bases and the V segment lost 11 bases, leaving 12 bases of the junction unmatched. CDR1 LNHDA and CDR2 SQIVND come from the germline V gene (reference sequence).

The V and J genes are TRBV19 and TRBJ2-2; TRBD2 aligns across 9 bases. This sequence was found in a male donor with prostate cancer. The sample consisted of PBMCs, taken before treatment. The CDR3 nucleotides are TGTGCCGCTAAAAACAGGGCGGGGGGGACCGGGGAGCTGTTTTTT. Translation gives CAAKNRAGGTGELFF.